The 2 T cell receptor beta chains below come from one sample, sequenced in a study of radiotherapy plus CTLA-4 blockade in lung cancer. Assay used: immunoSEQ multiplex PCR; TCRdb lists only in-frame clones, some missing. The data show roughly 92,000 clones, 86% seen once. Material: peripheral blood, obtained from a patient treated with radiotherapy plus ipilimumab. The receptors stem from a human donor with non-small cell lung cancer who had a partial response to radiotherapy plus ipilimumab.

This clone appeared once. The chain couples TRBV10-3 to TRBJ1-6, with no clear D. The ends were cut back, 0 bases at V and 9 bases at J, with 6 bases in the middle. CDR3 size: 13 residues. Germline CDR1 is ENHRY and CDR2 is SYGVKD. CDR3 in DNA: TGTGCCATCAGTGAGTCGAACGGTTCACCCCTCCACTTT. This encodes CAISESNGSPLHF.

This rearrangement joins TRBV28 to TRBJ1-1, with D uncertain. The CDR3 runs 14 residues. Germline V gene data show CDR1 as MDHEN and CDR2 as SYDVKM. Trimming pared 4 bases from V and 0 bases from J, leaving 9 bases between. CDR3 sequence reads: CASSSRAMNTEAFF. CDR3 in DNA: TGTGCCAGCAGTTCCCGAGCCATGAACACTGAAGCTTTCTTT.